The TCR beta chain described here comes from a study of response to subunit inactivated influenza vaccine. Study observations and caveats: After each seasonal influenza vaccination, few new T cells are recruited, the authors suggested.

TCRdb re-analysed the RT-PCR reads in MiXCR, keeping a single row per CDR3 protein. The table lists more than 250,000 distinct CDR3 sequences, around a fifth of them singletons. This clonotype was recorded a few times. Antigen specificity is unknown. Germline trimming cut 3 bases from V and 0 bases from J; bases unmatched to any gene: 8. Germline CDR1 reads MGHDK; CDR2 reads SYGVNS. The CDR3 runs 17 residues. The chain links TRBV25-1 to TRBJ2-4; 7 bases align to TRBD2. The clonotype originates from a man between 50 and 75 years old who received an inactivated influenza vaccine. The sequencing used PBMCs from blood, collected less than 22 months after vaccination. The CDR3 DNA is TGTGCCAGCAGTGATGCCCCCCTAGCGGTAGCCAAAAACATTCAGTACTTC. Translating gives CASSDAPLAVAKNIQYF.